These 9 T cell receptor beta chains originate from one sample sequenced in a study. One entry per CDR3 protein, called by TCRdb with MiXCR from the RT-PCR reads. This table has about 680,000 distinct CDR3 sequences, approximately 14% appearing once. The sequenced sample was memory CD4+ T cells from blood. The receptors were sampled from a female donor in good health, serving as a healthy control.

With respect to this clonotype: A read error may explain this, as a much larger clone is one base away. The chain carries TRBV5-6 and TRBJ1-5; 8 bases match TRBD1. This CDR3 is 13 amino acids long. The junction had 8 bases not matched to a gene; V was cut back by 4 bases and J by 11 bases. Germline CDR1 SGHDT, CDR2 YYEEEE. CDR3 DNA sequence: TGTGCCAGCAGCCTGGACAGGGAAACGGCCCAGCATTTT. It is translated as CASSLDRETAQHF.

This clonotype turned up a few times. The genes are TRBV7-9 and TRBJ1-2; D gene ambiguous. Germline V CDR1 and CDR2: SEHNR, FQNEAQ (reference sequence). V lost 8 bases and J 6 bases, leaving 13 bases between the germline ends. The CDR3 totals 12 residues. The CDR3 coding sequence is TGTGCCAGCTCGAGGGCTATCGATGGCTACACCTTC. It codes for CASSRAIDGYTF. The entire variable domain, with the rest obtained from reference TRBV7-9 and TRBJ1-2, is as follows: DTGVSQNPRHKITKRGQNVTFRCDPISEHNRLYWYRQTLGQGPEFLTYFQNEAQLEKSRLLSDRFSAERPKGSFSTLEIQRTEQGDSAMYLCASSRAIDGYTFGSGTRLTVV.

The chain links TRBV5-1 to TRBJ2-1; 9 bases are a match to TRBD1. J was trimmed by 7 bases and V by 0 bases; bases with no gene match: 8. This CDR3 has 16 amino acids. Germline CDR1 SGHRS, CDR2 YFSETQ. CDR3 protein: CASSLETGGTGNEQFF. The CDR3 nucleotides are TGCGCCAGCAGCTTGGAGACAGGGGGAACCGGGAATGAGCAGTTCTTC. The whole variable domain, filled in from reference TRBV5-1 and TRBJ2-1, reads KAGVTQTPRYLIKTRGQQVTLSCSPISGHRSVSWYQQTPGQGLQFLFEYFSETQRNKGNFPGRFSGRQFSNSRSEMNVSTLELGDSALYLCASSLETGGTGNEQFFGPGTRLTVL.

The V gene is TRBV5-4, the J gene TRBJ2-2; 8 bases are shared with TRBD2. Germline-derived CDR1 and CDR2 are SGHNT and YYREEE (reference sequence). With 3 bases clipped from V and 0 bases from J, the junction kept 4 bases outside the gene matches. The CDR3 length is 16 residues. The CDR3 DNA sequence: TGTGCCAGCAGCTCGCATAGCGGGGCGAACACCGGGGAGCTGTTTTTT. It encodes CASSSHSGANTGELFF. The whole variable domain, filled in from reference TRBV5-4 and TRBJ2-2, reads ETGVTQSPTHLIKTRGQQVTLRCSSQSGHNTVSWYQQALGQGPQFIFQYYREEENGRGNFPPRFSGLQFPNYSSELNVNALELDDSALYLCASSSHSGANTGELFFGEGSRLTVL.

This clonotype was detected ten times or more. The rearrangement uses TRBV27 and TRBJ2-3, with TRBD2 identical over 9 bases. V dropped 6 bases and J dropped 2; count of bases not matched to a gene: 9. The CDR3 contains 16 residues. Per the germline V gene, CDR1 is MNHEY and CDR2 is SMNVEV (reference sequence). The DNA for the CDR3 is TGTGCCAGCAGGAGCGCCGGGACTAGCTACACAGATACGCAGTATTTT. It is translated as CASRSAGTSYTDTQYF.

This clonotype occurred a few times. V gene TRBV5-1 combines with J gene TRBJ2-3; 13 bases map to TRBD2. V dropped 3 bases and J dropped 2; count of bases not matched to a gene: 6. CDR3 length: 17 amino acids. CDR1 and CDR2 (germline): SGHRS, YFSETQ. CDR3 nucleotides: TGCGCCAGCAGCTCGATGACTAGCGGGGGGCCCACAGATACGCAGTATTTT. Protein product: CASSSMTSGGPTDTQYF. The whole variable domain, filled in from reference TRBV5-1 and TRBJ2-3, reads KAGVTQTPRYLIKTRGQQVTLSCSPISGHRSVSWYQQTPGQGLQFLFEYFSETQRNKGNFPGRFSGRQFSNSRSEMNVSTLELGDSALYLCASSSMTSGGPTDTQYFGPGTRLTVL.

This clonotype occurred many times. This chain uses TRBV29-1 with TRBJ2-3; D tentatively fits TRBD1 or TRBD2 (5 bases each). The ends were cut back, 7 bases at V and 2 bases at J, with 16 bases in the middle. This CDR3 spans 14 amino acids. Germline loops: CDR1 SQVTM, CDR2 ANQGSEA. The CDR3 protein is CSALGRGTTDTQYF. CDR3 in DNA: TGCAGCGCCCTAGGTCGTGGGACCACAGATACGCAGTATTTT.

This clonotype appeared many times. This sequence joins TRBV10-2 and TRBJ1-6; D might be TRBD1 (6 bases). The germline CDR1 and CDR2 sequences are WSHSY and SAAADI. This CDR3 is 14 amino acids long. Trimming removed 2 bases at V and 8 bases at J, with 10 bases between. The CDR3, as DNA: TGCGCCAGCAGTGAGCAGGGGCCATATTCACCCCTCCACTTT. It encodes CASSEQGPYSPLHF.

The chain combines TRBV7-9 with TRBJ2-3, with D hard to call. Germline lookup yields CDR1 SEHNR and CDR2 FQNEAQ (reference sequence). Between the trimmed V and J ends, which lost 5 bases and 1 base, there was a span of 16 bases. The CDR3 runs to 16 residues. CDR3 in amino acids: CASSPPSSGGTDTQYF. In DNA, the CDR3 is TGTGCCAGCAGCCCCCCTTCGTCTGGTGGCACAGATACGCAGTATTTT.